This is a list of T cell receptor beta chains from one sample in a study of metastatic and nonmetastatic thyroid tumors. TCRdb reanalyzed the PCR reads via MiXCR. The sample has 15,000 or so clones, more than 20% seen once; the top ten hold approximately 11%. Sequenced material: blood. All receptors derive from a male donor with papillary thyroid cancer or a benign thyroid nodule (not recorded which). Some clones in this sample may be carry-over from other donors' samples. CDR3s include the opening cysteine and the closing phenylalanine or tryptophan. The D gene is left open where the match is weak. Clone size is shown for a subset of rows, as once, few, many or a class of expanded clone.

j_call | d_call | clone_size | v_call | cdr3_nt | cdr3_aa
TRBJ2-5 | TRBD1 | . | TRBV28 | TGTGCCAGCAGTACAATCGACAGGGAAGAGACCCAGTACTTC | CASSTIDREETQYF
TRBJ2-2 | . | few | TRBV6-2/TRBV6-3 | TGTGCCAGCAGCGGAGGCGGCGACACCGGGGAGCTGTTTTTT | CASSGGGDTGELFF
TRBJ2-7 | . | many | TRBV13 | TGTGCCAGCAGCCTAAGACCACAGGGATACGAGCAGTACTTC | CASSLRPQGYEQYF
TRBJ1-1 | . | medium-sized | TRBV28 | TGTGCCAGCAGTCCGAGTGGGGCACAGACCGCTTTCTTT | CASSPSGAQTAFF
TRBJ1-5 | . | many | TRBV6-5 | TGTGCCAGCAGTTACGGGTTTAATCAGCCCCAGCATTTT | CASSYGFNQPQHF
TRBJ2-7 | TRBD1 | . | TRBV12-3/TRBV12-4 | TGTGCCAGCAGTCGAGCCGGGACAGGGGACGGCGAGCAGTACTTC | CASSRAGTGDGEQYF
TRBJ2-1 | TRBD2 | many | TRBV20-1 | TGCAGTGCGCCCCCGGGACTAGCGGAGTACAATGAGCAGTTCTTC | CSAPPGLAEYNEQFF
TRBJ1-3 | . | few | TRBV6-1 | TGTGCCAGCACGGGAGGGGGAAACACCATATATTTT | CASTGGGNTIYF
TRBJ1-5 | . | few | TRBV6-1 | TGTGCCAGCAGGTCCAACAGGGACCAGACCCAGCATTTT | CASRSNRDQTQHF
TRBJ1-5 | . | . | TRBV30 | TGTGCCTGGAGCGGGGTCGGACGGAACAATCAGCCCCAGCATTTT | CAWSGVGRNNQPQHF
TRBJ2-7 | TRBD1 | . | TRBV5-1 | TGCGCCAGTAGCATCGGGACAGGGGATATCTACGAGCAGTACTTC | CASSIGTGDIYEQYF
TRBJ1-1 | . | many | TRBV18 | TGTGCCAGCTCCCGCACCCTGGAGGGAAACACTGAAGCTTTCTTT | CASSRTLEGNTEAFF
TRBJ2-5 | . | many | TRBV9 | TGTGCCAGCAGCCCCCTTCCGGGCGGCGAGACCCAGTACTTC | CASSPLPGGETQYF
TRBJ2-1 | TRBD1 | many | TRBV6-2/TRBV6-3 | TGTGCCGCCAGGACAGGGGTTGTAACCCCAGGTTCCTACAATGAGCAGTTCTTC | CAARTGVVTPGSYNEQFF
TRBJ1-3 | . | few | TRBV30 | TGTGCCTGGCACAACTCTGGAAACACCATATATTTT | CAWHNSGNTIYF
TRBJ2-1 | . | many | TRBV27 | TGTGCCAGCAGTTCCTTCCGGACAGCGTACAATGAGCAGTTCTTC | CASSSFRTAYNEQFF
TRBJ1-5 | . | medium-sized | TRBV20-1 | TGCAGTGCTAGAGTTCCAGACGTCGGGGTTGGCCAGCCCCAGCATTTT | CSARVPDVGVGQPQHF
TRBJ2-5 | . | many | TRBV5-5 | TGTGCCAGCAGCTCACGGGGGACGGATCAAGAGACCCAGTACTTC | CASSSRGTDQETQYF
TRBJ2-1 | TRBD1 | many | TRBV2 | TGTGCCAGCAGTAAAGACAGGGACAATGAGCAGTTCTTC | CASSKDRDNEQFF
TRBJ2-2 | . | few | TRBV19 | TGTGCCAGTAGTATGGGGCACACCGGGGAGCTGTTTTTT | CASSMGHTGELFF
TRBJ1-1 | . | many | TRBV7-9 | TGTGCCAGCAGCTTAGTTTATGAAGCTTTCTTT | CASSLVYEAFF
TRBJ1-1 | . | many | TRBV4-1 | TGCGCCAGCAGCCAAGATTCTTGGATCACTATGAACACTGAAGCTTTCTTT | CASSQDSWITMNTEAFF
TRBJ1-3 | . | . | TRBV19 | TGTGCCAGTAGTATAGACGGACAGAGCTCTGGAAACACCATATATTTT | CASSIDGQSSGNTIYF
TRBJ2-2 | . | many | TRBV24-1 | TGTGCCACCAGTGGACAGAGGGAGAACACCGGGGAGCTGTTTTTT | CATSGQRENTGELFF
TRBJ2-2 | TRBD1 | . | TRBV30 | TGTGCCTGGAGTCCAGGGGGCGTAACCGGGGAGCTGTTTTTT | CAWSPGGVTGELFF
TRBJ2-1 | TRBD2 | few | TRBV12-3/TRBV12-4 | TGTGCCAGCAGTCCTAACCGCGGGACTAGAAGATACAATGAGCAGTTCTTC | CASSPNRGTRRYNEQFF
TRBJ1-1 | . | . | TRBV6-4 | TGTGCCAGCAGTGACGAGCGGGGTGAGGGCACTGAAGCTTTCTTT | CASSDERGEGTEAFF
TRBJ2-7 | TRBD1 | . | TRBV20-1 | TGCAGTGCTGCAGGGACAGGGTACTACGATCATTACTTC | CSAAGTGYYDHYF
TRBJ2-5 | . | many | TRBV24-1 | TGTGCCACCAGTGATAGAAGGAAAGAGACCCAGTACTTC | CATSDRRKETQYF
TRBJ1-4 | . | . | TRBV5-6 | TGTGCCAGCAGCCGAGGGGCCCCAACTAATGAAAAACTGTTTTTT | CASSRGAPTNEKLFF
TRBJ2-7 | TRBD1 | many | TRBV19 | TGTGCCAGTAGTCCCCGGGACAGGGTTTTCGAGCAGTACTTC | CASSPRDRVFEQYF
TRBJ2-7 | . | medium-sized | TRBV6-1 | TGTGCCAGCAGTGGGCACTACGAGCAGTACTTC | CASSGHYEQYF
TRBJ1-2 | TRBD1 | . | TRBV15 | TGTGCCACCAGCAGAGGAGGACAGGGTCTTAACTATGGCTACACCTTC | CATSRGGQGLNYGYTF
TRBJ2-2 | . | few | TRBV19 | TGTGCCAGTAGTATCTCCGAGGGCAACACCGGGGAGCTGTTTTTT | CASSISEGNTGELFF
TRBJ2-7 | TRBD2 | . | TRBV10-3 | TGTGCCATCAGTGAGCCATCGCCAGCGGGAGGGTACTACGAGCAGTACTTC | CAISEPSPAGGYYEQYF
TRBJ2-3 | TRBD2 | . | TRBV3-1 | TGTGCCAGCACCACGACTAGCGGGAGCACAGATACGCAGTATTTT | CASTTTSGSTDTQYF
TRBJ1-2 | TRBD1 | . | TRBV5-8 | TGTGCCAGCAGCTGGGGACAGGGAAACTATGGCTACACCTTC | CASSWGQGNYGYTF
TRBJ2-6 | . | . | TRBV20-1 | TGCAGTGCTAGAGTAGGAAGGAGCACCCGGGAGGCCAACGTCCTGACTTTC | CSARVGRSTREANVLTF
TRBJ1-3 | . | . | TRBV6-1 | TGTGTCATCCAACTGACACACTCTGGGAACACCATATATTTT | CVIQLTHSGNTIYF